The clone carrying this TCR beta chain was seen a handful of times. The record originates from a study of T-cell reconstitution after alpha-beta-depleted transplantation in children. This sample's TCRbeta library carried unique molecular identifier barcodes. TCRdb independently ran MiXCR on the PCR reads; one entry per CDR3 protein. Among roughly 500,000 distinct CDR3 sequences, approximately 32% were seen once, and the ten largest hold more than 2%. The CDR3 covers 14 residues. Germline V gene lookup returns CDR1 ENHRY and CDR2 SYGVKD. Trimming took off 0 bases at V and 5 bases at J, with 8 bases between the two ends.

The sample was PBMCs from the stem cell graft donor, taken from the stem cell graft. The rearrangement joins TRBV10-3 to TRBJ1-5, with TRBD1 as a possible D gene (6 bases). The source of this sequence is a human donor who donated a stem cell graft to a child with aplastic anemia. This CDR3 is CAISESSGDQPQHF. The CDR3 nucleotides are TGTGCCATCAGTGAGTCATCAGGGGATCAGCCCCAGCATTTT.